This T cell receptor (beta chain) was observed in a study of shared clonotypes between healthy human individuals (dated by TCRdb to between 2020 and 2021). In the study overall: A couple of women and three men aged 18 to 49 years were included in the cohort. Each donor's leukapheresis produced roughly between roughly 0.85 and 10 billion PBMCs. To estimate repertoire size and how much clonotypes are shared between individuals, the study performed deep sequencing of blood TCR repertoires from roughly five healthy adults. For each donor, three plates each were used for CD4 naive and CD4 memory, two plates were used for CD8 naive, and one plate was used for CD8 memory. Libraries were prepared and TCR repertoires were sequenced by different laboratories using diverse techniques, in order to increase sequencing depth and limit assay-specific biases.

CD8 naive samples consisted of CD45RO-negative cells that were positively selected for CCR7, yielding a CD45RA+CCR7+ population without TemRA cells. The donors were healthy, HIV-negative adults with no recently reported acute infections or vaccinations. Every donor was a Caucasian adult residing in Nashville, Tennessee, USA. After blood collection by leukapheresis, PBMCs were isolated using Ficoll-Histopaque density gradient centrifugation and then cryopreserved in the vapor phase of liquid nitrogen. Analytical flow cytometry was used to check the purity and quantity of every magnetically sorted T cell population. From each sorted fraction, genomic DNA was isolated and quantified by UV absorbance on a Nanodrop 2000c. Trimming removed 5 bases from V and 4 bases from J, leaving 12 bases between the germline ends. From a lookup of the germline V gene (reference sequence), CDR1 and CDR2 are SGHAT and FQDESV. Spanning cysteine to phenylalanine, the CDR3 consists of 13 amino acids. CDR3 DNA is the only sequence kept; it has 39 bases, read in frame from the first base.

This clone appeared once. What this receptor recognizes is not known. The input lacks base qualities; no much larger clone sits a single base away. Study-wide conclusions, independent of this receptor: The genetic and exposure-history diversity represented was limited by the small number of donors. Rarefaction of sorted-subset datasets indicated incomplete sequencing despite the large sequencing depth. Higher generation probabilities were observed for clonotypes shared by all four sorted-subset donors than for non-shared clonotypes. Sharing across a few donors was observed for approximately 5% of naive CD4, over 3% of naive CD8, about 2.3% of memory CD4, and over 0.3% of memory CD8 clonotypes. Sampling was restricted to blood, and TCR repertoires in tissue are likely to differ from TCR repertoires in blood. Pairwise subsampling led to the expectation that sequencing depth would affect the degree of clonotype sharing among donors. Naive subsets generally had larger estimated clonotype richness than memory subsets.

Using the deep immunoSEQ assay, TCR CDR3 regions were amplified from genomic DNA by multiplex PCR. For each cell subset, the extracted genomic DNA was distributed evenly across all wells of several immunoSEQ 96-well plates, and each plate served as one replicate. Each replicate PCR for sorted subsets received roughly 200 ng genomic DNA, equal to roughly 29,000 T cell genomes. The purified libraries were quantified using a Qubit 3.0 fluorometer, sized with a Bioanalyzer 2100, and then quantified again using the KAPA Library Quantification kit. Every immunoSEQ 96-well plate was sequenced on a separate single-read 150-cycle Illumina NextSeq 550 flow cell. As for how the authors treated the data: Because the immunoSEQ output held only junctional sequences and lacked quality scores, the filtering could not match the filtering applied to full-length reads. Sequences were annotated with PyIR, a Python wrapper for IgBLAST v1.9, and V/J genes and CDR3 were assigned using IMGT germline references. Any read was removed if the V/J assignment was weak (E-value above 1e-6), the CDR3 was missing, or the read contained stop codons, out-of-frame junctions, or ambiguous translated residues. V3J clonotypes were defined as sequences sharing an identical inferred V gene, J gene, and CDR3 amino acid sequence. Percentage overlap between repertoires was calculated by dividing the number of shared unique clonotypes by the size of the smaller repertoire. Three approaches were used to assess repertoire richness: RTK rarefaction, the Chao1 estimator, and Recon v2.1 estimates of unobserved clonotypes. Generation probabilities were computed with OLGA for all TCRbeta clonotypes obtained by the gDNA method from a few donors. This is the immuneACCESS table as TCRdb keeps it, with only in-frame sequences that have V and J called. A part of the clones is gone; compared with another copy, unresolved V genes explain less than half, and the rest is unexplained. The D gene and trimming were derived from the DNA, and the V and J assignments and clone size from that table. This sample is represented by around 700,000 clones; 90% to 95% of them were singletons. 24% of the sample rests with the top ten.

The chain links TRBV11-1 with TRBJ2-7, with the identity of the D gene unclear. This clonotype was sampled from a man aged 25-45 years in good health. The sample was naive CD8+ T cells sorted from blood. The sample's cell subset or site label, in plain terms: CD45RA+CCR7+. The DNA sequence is TGTGCCAGCAGCCCCAAGGGTCCTTACGAGCAGTACTTC. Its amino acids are CASSPKGPYEQYF.